One and the same sample provided the 30 T cell receptor beta chains below, sequenced in a study of cytomegalovirus exposure and HLA in healthy donors. 13 Jbeta primers and 60 Vbeta primers were used for the PCR. Sequencing used immunoSEQ multiplex PCR; TCRdb keeps in-frame clones, though not all of them. The sample comprises tens of thousands of clones, around 75% of which are singletons, and just over 50% rests with the top ten. Sequenced sample: PBMCs. The source of these receptors is a man aged 45-65 years in good health and CMV-seropositive.

This rearrangement joins TRBV30 to TRBJ1-5, with D hard to call. V was trimmed by 0 bases and J by 3 bases, leaving 9 bases between them. CDR3 length: 14 residues. Germline CDR1 and CDR2: GTSNPN and SVGIG (reference sequence). The CDR3 DNA is TGTGCCTGGAGTGTCCAGGAACACAATCAGCCCCAGCATTTT. The encoded protein is CAWSVQEHNQPQHF.

The rearrangement links TRBV5-6 to TRBJ1-1, with D possibly matching TRBD1 (6 bases). Between the trimmed V and J ends, which lost 7 bases and 5 bases, there was a span of 15 bases. This CDR3 contains 13 residues. Germline CDR1 is SGHDT and CDR2 is YYEEEE. CDR3 amino acids: CASLGGAKTEAFF. The CDR3 bases are TGTGCCAGCTTAGGGGGAGCAAAAACTGAAGCTTTCTTT.

This clone was seen just once. J is TRBJ1-3 and V is TRBV7-2, with TRBD1 identical over 8 bases. CDR1 is SGHTA and CDR2 is FQGNSA in the germline V gene. The CDR3 spans 14 residues. Losses at the gene ends were 5 bases for V and 3 bases for J; bases not matched to a gene: 3. In nucleotides, the CDR3 is TGTGCCAGCAGCGGCAGGGGGCTTGGAAACACCATATATTTT. Translating it yields CASSGRGLGNTIYF. Supplemented by reference TRBV7-2 and TRBJ1-3, the full variable domain reads GAGVSQSPSNKVTEKGKDVELRCDPISGHTALYWYRQSLGQGLEFLIYFQGNSAPDKSGLPSDRFSAERTGGSVSTLTIQRTQQEDSAVYLCASSGRGLGNTIYFGEGSWLTVV.

This chain connects TRBV30 to TRBJ2-7, with 13 bases lining up with TRBD2. Germline loops: CDR1 GTSNPN, CDR2 SVGIG (reference sequence). CDR3 length: 15 residues. Germline trimming cut 3 bases from V and 3 bases from J; bases unmatched to any gene: 5. The CDR3 region has the DNA TGTGCCTGGAGGCCCGGACTAGCGGGAGTCTACGAGCAGTACTTC. The encoded protein is CAWRPGLAGVYEQYF.

The chain is built from TRBV7-9 and TRBJ2-7, with TRBD2 identical over 11 bases. This CDR3 region has 16 residues. Germline CDR1 reads SEHNR; CDR2 reads FQNEAQ (reference sequence). The junction had 10 bases not matched to a gene; V was cut back by 4 bases and J by 5 bases. DNA of the CDR3: TGTGCCAGCAGCTCCCGACTAGCGGGGCTTCGGGACGAGCAGTACTTC. Protein product: CASSSRLAGLRDEQYF.

The rearrangement joins TRBV10-1 to TRBJ1-2; 7 bases are shared with TRBD1. From germline, CDR1 is WNHNN and CDR2 SYGVQD (reference sequence). Trimming removed 5 bases from V and 2 bases from J; junction bases left unmatched: 2. There are 13 residues in the CDR3. CDR3 coding DNA: TGCGCCAGCAGTCCGGACAGGAACTATGGCTACACCTTC. Translation: CASSPDRNYGYTF.

This clone was detected a few times. V usage is TRBV11-2 and J usage is TRBJ2-2; 10 bases agree with TRBD1. V shed 5 bases and J 4 bases; nucleotides not matched to a gene: 4. Germline V gene sequence: CDR1 SGHAT, CDR2 FQNNGV. The CDR3 is made up of 15 amino acids. CDR3 sequence (DNA): TGTGCCAGCAGCCCAGGGACAGGGGTCACCGGGGAGCTGTTTTTT. It specifies CASSPGTGVTGELFF.

This clone occurred a few times. The chain is built from TRBV5-6 and TRBJ2-7; TRBD1 might be the D (6 bases). CDR1 and CDR2 (germline): SGHDT, YYEEEE. The V end was cut by 4 bases, the J end by 3 bases, with 20 bases between. The length of the CDR3 is 16 residues. DNA for the CDR3: TGTGCCAGCAGCCGTAGGGGGACACAGTTGCTCTACGAGCAGTACTTC. Translated, it gives CASSRRGTQLLYEQYF.

This clone is a singleton in its sample. The V gene is TRBV19, the J gene TRBJ1-3, with D possibly TRBD1 on 5 matching bases. The CDR3 runs 16 residues. Between the trimmed V and J ends, which lost 3 bases and 0 bases, there was a span of 12 bases. CDR1 and CDR2 (germline): LNHDA, SQIVND (reference sequence). CDR3 DNA sequence: TGTGCCAGTAGTATTGTCCAGGGATCCTCTGGAAACACCATATATTTT. Its protein is CASSIVQGSSGNTIYF.

The chain links TRBV6-1 to TRBJ1-1; 9 nucleotides align to TRBD1. This CDR3 comprises 14 residues. V was pared by 5 bases and J by 0 bases, with 1 base of the junction left unmatched. The germline gives CDR1 MNHNS, CDR2 SASEGT. The CDR3: CASSRDRVNTEAFF. DNA of the CDR3: TGTGCCAGCAGTCGGGACAGGGTGAACACTGAAGCTTTCTTT.

This clone has a handful of counts. The chain links TRBV2 to TRBJ2-1, with D possibly being TRBD1 (5 bases). Trimming pared 6 bases from V and 6 bases from J, leaving 12 bases between. The CDR3 extends over 13 amino acids. Germline CDR1 SNHLY, CDR2 FYNNEI. The CDR3 nucleotides are TGTGCCAGCAGCCCCCTGGACACCAATGAGCAGTTCTTC. Its translation is CASSPLDTNEQFF.

This clone was recorded only once. The chain carries TRBV9 and TRBJ2-2; TRBD2 agrees at 7 bases. The trim removed 3 bases at V and 3 bases at J, leaving 11 bases unmatched. The length of the CDR3 is 17 residues. CDR1 is SGDLS and CDR2 is YYNGEE in the germline V gene. The DNA for the CDR3 is TGTGCCAGCAGCGGACCGACGTTTGCGGGGGACACCGGGGAGCTGTTTTTT. Its translation: CASSGPTFAGDTGELFF. The full variable domain, its missing parts supplied by reference TRBV9 and TRBJ2-2, is DSGVTQTPKHLITATGQRVTLRCSPRSGDLSVYWYQQSLDQGLQFLIQYYNGEERAKGNILERFSAQQFPDLHSELNLSSLELGDSALYFCASSGPTFAGDTGELFFGEGSRLTVL.

This chain uses TRBV27 with TRBJ2-5; TRBD1 might be the D (5 bases). The DNA end is a closer match to TRBJ2-7, so the J assignment may be wrong. Germline lookup yields CDR1 MNHEY and CDR2 SMNVEV (reference sequence). This CDR3 has 13 amino acids. DNA of the CDR3: TGTGCCAGCAGTTTACAGGGATCCTACGAGCAGTACTTC. Protein sequence: CASSLQGSYEQYF.

The chain combines TRBV9 with TRBJ2-1; 11 bases match TRBD2. Unmatched junction bases numbered 3, after V lost 4 bases and J lost 3 bases. Germline V gene data show CDR1 as SGDLS and CDR2 as YYNGEE. The CDR3 extends over 15 amino acids. CDR3 in DNA: TGTGCCAGCAGCCCGACTAGCGGGAACTACAATGAGCAGTTCTTC. Protein sequence: CASSPTSGNYNEQFF.

Remarks on this clone: A single base is all that separates this from a far larger clone, so a read error is likely. V gene TRBV27 combines with J gene TRBJ2-1; 14 nucleotides align to TRBD2. CDR3 length: 16 amino acids. Germline values: CDR1 MNHEY, CDR2 SMNVEV (reference sequence). DNA of the CDR3: TGTTCCAGCAGCGGGACTAGCGGGAGTAGGTACAATGAGCAGTTCTTC. This gives the protein CSSSGTSGSRYNEQFF.

V gene TRBV11-2 combines with J gene TRBJ1-4; a weak D match, TRBD1 (5 bases). Germline V gene data show CDR1 as SGHAT and CDR2 as FQNNGV. The CDR3 runs 13 residues. Trimming left V 6 bases short and J 6 bases short, with 11 bases between. The chain's CDR3 is CASSRGGDEKLFF. CDR3 nucleotides: TGTGCCAGCAGTCGCGGAGGGGATGAAAAACTGTTTTTT.

Concerning this clone itself: One end of the junction does not line up with germline, which may come from a read error. Other DNA sequences within the sample encode an identical CDR3. This chain connects TRBV9 to TRBJ2-7, with D possibly being TRBD1 (6 bases). The germline V gene has CDR1 SGDLS and CDR2 YYNGEE. CDR3 length equals 15 residues. The CDR3 protein is CASSSQGPSYSEQYF. CDR3 in DNA: TGTGCAAGCAGCTCCCAGGGGCCCAGCTACTCCGAGCAGTACTTC.

The chain is built from TRBV9 and TRBJ1-2; 7 positions agree with TRBD1. With V trimmed by 4 bases and J by 7 bases, 13 bases remained unmatched. The CDR3 has 15 amino acids. Germline assignment: CDR1 SGDLS and CDR2 YYNGEE. This chain's CDR3 is CASSTKTGFAAGYTF. DNA of the CDR3: TGTGCCAGCAGCACAAAGACAGGGTTCGCCGCTGGCTACACCTTC.

The rearrangement links TRBV9 to TRBJ1-2; D is perhaps TRBD1 (5 bases). V lost 4 bases and J lost 0, with 10 bases in between. Germline V gene sequence: CDR1 SGDLS, CDR2 YYNGEE. The CDR3 consists of 14 residues. The CDR3 DNA is TGTGCCAGCAGCAATGAAGGGGCTAACTATGGCTACACCTTC. This translates into CASSNEGANYGYTF.

Worth noting for this clone: At one boundary the junction diverges from the germline segment, which might be a read error. V usage is TRBV7-9 and J usage is TRBJ1-2, with a tentative D call TRBD1 (5 bases). The CDR3 is 13 residues long. From germline, CDR1 is SEHNR and CDR2 FQNEAQ (reference sequence). CDR3 nucleotides: TGTTCCAGCAGCTCGAACTCGGGGGTGGGCTACACCTTC. This translates into CSSSSNSGVGYTF.

J is TRBJ2-7 and V is TRBV5-6; D is unresolved. Trimming removed 1 base from V and 1 base from J, with 9 bases in between. This CDR3 contains 14 residues. The V gene's germline CDR1 is SGHDT and CDR2 YYEEEE. The CDR3 nucleotides read TGTGCCAGCAGCTTGTTCTCCAGATCCTACGAGCAGTACTTC. It yields the protein CASSLFSRSYEQYF.

This chain connects TRBV2 to TRBJ2-6; TRBD2 might be the D (5 bases). Trimming took off 8 bases at V and 1 base at J, with 18 bases between the two ends. CDR3 length: 17 residues. Germline V gives CDR1 SNHLY, CDR2 FYNNEI. The CDR3 sequence is CASSLTRASSGANVLTF. The CDR3 DNA reads as TGTGCCAGCTCCCTGACGAGGGCCAGTTCTGGGGCCAACGTCCTGACTTTC.

A word on this clone: Being one base from a much bigger clone, this may be a read error. Other DNA sequences within the sample encode an identical CDR3. The chain links TRBV11-2 to TRBJ1-2, with 7 bases lining up with TRBD1. The CDR3 has 16 residues. The J segment lost 5 bases and the V segment lost 5 bases, leaving 14 bases of the junction unmatched. CDR1 SGHAT and CDR2 FQNNGV come from the germline V gene. CDR3 sequence (DNA): TGTGCCAGCAGCCCTGACGGACAGGCGCCCATATATGGCTACACCTTC. Translated: CASSPDGQAPIYGYTF.

The chain uses TRBV9 and TRBJ2-7; D is possibly TRBD2 (6 bases). CDR3 length equals 15 residues. CDR1 is SGDLS and CDR2 is YYNGEE in the germline V gene. V shed 0 bases and J shed 4 bases, with 14 bases lying between them. CDR3 nucleotides: TGTGCCAGCAGCGTAGGCGTTAGCGGACAATACGAGCAGTACTTC. This codes for CASSVGVSGQYEQYF.

The genes are TRBV27 and TRBJ1-6; D is undetermined. The CDR3 totals 16 residues. Between the trimmed V and J ends, which lost 3 bases and 5 bases, there was a span of 14 bases. Germline CDR1 reads MNHEY; CDR2 reads SMNVEV (reference sequence). The CDR3: CASSLSGQINNSPLHF. The DNA of the CDR3 is TGTGCCAGCAGTTTGTCTGGGCAGATTAATAATTCACCCCTCCACTTT.

V and J are TRBV5-1 and TRBJ2-3; 9 bases are a match to TRBD1. The V segment lost 3 bases and the J segment 5 bases; nucleotides outside the gene matches: 4. The CDR3 has 14 residues. The germline CDR1 and CDR2 sequences are SGHRS and YFSETQ. CDR3 in amino acids: CASSSQGAIDTQYF. CDR3 nucleotides: TGCGCCAGCAGCTCACAGGGGGCGATAGATACGCAGTATTTT. Full variable domain (remainder filled in from reference TRBV5-1 and TRBJ2-3): KAGVTQTPRYLIKTRGQQVTLSCSPISGHRSVSWYQQTPGQGLQFLFEYFSETQRNKGNFPGRFSGRQFSNSRSEMNVSTLELGDSALYLCASSSQGAIDTQYFGPGTRLTVL.

This clone was counted once. The V and J genes are TRBV2 and TRBJ1-1; D unresolved. In germline, CDR1 is SNHLY, CDR2 FYNNEI. The CDR3 loop spans 12 amino acids. V was shortened by 7 bases and J by 11 bases, with 17 bases between the two germline ends. This chain's CDR3 is CASNIMAERAFF. In nucleotides, the CDR3 is TGTGCCAGCAACATCATGGCCGAGCGGGCTTTCTTT. The whole variable domain, remainder taken from reference TRBV2 and TRBJ1-1, is EPEVTQTPSHQVTQMGQEVILRCVPISNHLYFYWYRQILGQKVEFLVSFYNNEISEKSEIFDDQFSVERPDGSNFTLKIRSTKLEDSAMYFCASNIMAERAFFGQGTRLTVV.

The chain has TRBV27 and TRBJ2-7; 9 positions match TRBD1. The germline V gene encodes CDR1 MNHEY and CDR2 SMNVEV (reference sequence). V gave up 4 bases and J gave up 4 bases; unmatched junction bases: 8. This CDR3 has 15 residues. The CDR3 DNA reads as TGTGCCAGCAGTTCCCGGACAGGGGTCGGGTACGAGCAGTACTTC. Its translation is CASSSRTGVGYEQYF.

The V call is TRBV6-6, the J call TRBJ2-4; a possible D gene is TRBD1 (5 bases). Trimming pared 2 bases from V and 6 bases from J, leaving 17 bases between. The CDR3 has 16 amino acids. CDR1 MNHNY and CDR2 SVGAGI come from the germline V gene (reference sequence). The CDR3 here is CASSYGAQGSGNIQYF. The CDR3 bases are TGTGCCAGCAGTTACGGGGCTCAGGGTTCGGGAAACATTCAGTACTTC.

This clone was seen a few times. The CDR3 nucleotides are TGTGCCAGCGGGGGACTAGCGGGGGTTGCCGGGGAGCTGTTTTTT. It specifies CASGGLAGVAGELFF. The chain is built from TRBV6-6 and TRBJ2-2; 14 positions agree with TRBD2. The V gene end was trimmed by 8 bases and the J gene end by 6 bases; junction bases not matched to a gene: 5. CDR1 and CDR2 (germline): MNHNY, SVGAGI (reference sequence). The CDR3 is made up of 15 amino acids.